A single sample is the source of the 19 T cell receptor beta chains below, sequenced in a study of type 1 regulatory T cells. Study-level findings and limits: Compared with non-type 1 regulatory T cells, type 1 regulatory T cells showed a more restricted TCR repertoire.

From the reads, TCRdb called clonotypes with MiXCR, one entry per CDR3 protein. In the table there are approximately 77,000 distinct CDR3 sequences, more than 20% of which are singletons. These receptors are not linked to any known antigen. Sequences were obtained from cultured type 1 regulatory T (Tr1) cells, either the whole culture or a sorted fraction (not recorded which). The receptors were sampled from a human donor in good health.

The chain recombines TRBV3-1 with TRBJ1-5; D is unclear. This CDR3 contains 15 residues. Germline assignment: CDR1 LGHDT and CDR2 YNNKEL (reference sequence). V was shortened by 0 bases and J by 7 bases, with 13 bases between the two germline ends. As DNA, the CDR3 is TGTGCCAGCAGCCAAGATATGCGGGTCGGGCAGCCCCAGCATTTT. It translates to CASSQDMRVGQPQHF.

This clonotype turned up a few times. This sequence joins TRBV20-1 and TRBJ1-1; 11 positions agree with TRBD1. CDR1 is DFQATT, CDR2 SNEGSKA, per germline (reference sequence). This CDR3 region has 15 residues. The V gene end was trimmed by 5 bases and the J gene end by 7 bases; junction bases not matched to a gene: 12. CDR3 nucleotide sequence: TGCAGTGCTTTCCATTTGGGACAGGGGGAGTATGAAGCTTTCTTT. Its protein product is CSAFHLGQGEYEAFF.

CDR3 sequence: CASTQDTEAFF. The CDR3 DNA follows: TGCGCCAGCACTCAGGACACTGAAGCTTTCTTT. J is TRBJ1-1 and V is TRBV5-1; D gene ambiguous. Trimming took 6 bases from V and 3 from J, leaving 6 bases between them. The CDR3 is 11 amino acids. The germline CDR1 and CDR2 sequences are SGHRS and YFSETQ. Together with reference TRBV5-1 and TRBJ1-1, the CDR3 gives the full variable domain: KAGVTQTPRYLIKTRGQQVTLSCSPISGHRSVSWYQQTPGQGLQFLFEYFSETQRNKGNFPGRFSGRQFSNSRSEMNVSTLELGDSALYLCASTQDTEAFFGQGTRLTVV.

This clonotype was observed a few times. The chain employs TRBV27 and TRBJ2-7, with D possibly matching TRBD2 (6 bases). CDR3 length: 12 amino acids. V was pared by 5 bases and J by 12 bases, with 17 bases between. In germline, CDR1 is MNHEY, CDR2 SMNVEV (reference sequence). The CDR3 DNA sequence: TGTGCCAGCAGTGGGGAGGCGACTCGCCCGTACTTC. Translated: CASSGEATRPYF.

The CDR3 bases are TGCAGTACCGAGCGGGTTACAGATACGCAGTATTTT. Amino acid sequence: CSTERVTDTQYF. This sequence joins TRBV20-1 and TRBJ2-3; tentatively, D is TRBD2 (6 bases). Germline V gene sequence: CDR1 DFQATT, CDR2 SNEGSKA (reference sequence). V was pared by 8 bases and J by 3 bases, with 12 bases between. This CDR3 contains 12 residues.

This clonotype has only a few counts. The chain links TRBV6-1 to TRBJ1-1; 7 bases fit TRBD1. V dropped 11 bases and J dropped 4; count of bases not matched to a gene: 16. Germline CDR1 reads MNHNS; CDR2 reads SASEGT. There are 15 residues in the CDR3. CDR3 in DNA: TGTGCCGGGCACAAATTCGACAGGGTGGCCACTGAAGCTTTCTTT. Translated, it gives CAGHKFDRVATEAFF.

This chain links TRBV6-2 or TRBV6-3 with TRBJ1-1, with no clear D. Trimming removed 0 bases from V and 9 bases from J, with 11 bases in between. Germline V gene data show CDR1 as MNHEY and CDR2 as SVGEGT. This CDR3 has 13 residues. Written as DNA, the CDR3 is TGTGCCAGCAGTTACTCGGCGACGGGGAAAGCTTTCTTT. Translating gives CASSYSATGKAFF.

In its sample, this clonotype was seen a few times. V usage is TRBV6-2 or TRBV6-3 and J usage is TRBJ2-2; D is unresolved. The CDR3 runs to 13 residues. Germline assignment: CDR1 MNHEY and CDR2 SVGEGT. V was cut by 5 bases and J by 4 bases, with 8 bases left in between. The CDR3 region is CASSKKGTGELFF. CDR3 sequence (DNA): TGTGCCAGCAGTAAAAAGGGCACCGGGGAGCTGTTTTTT.

CDR3 in DNA: TGCGCCAGCAGCTTGGATGCGGGGTATAATTCACCCCTCCACTTT. Residues: CASSLDAGYNSPLHF. J is TRBJ1-6 and V is TRBV5-1; D is unresolved. The germline V gene has CDR1 SGHRS and CDR2 YFSETQ. The CDR3 length is 15 residues. Trimming took off 0 bases at V and 4 bases at J, with 8 bases between the two ends.

This clonotype was counted a few times. The chain carries TRBV5-1 and TRBJ2-7; TRBD1 might be the D (6 bases). This CDR3 has 14 residues. The V end lost 4 bases, the J end lost 1 base, and 12 bases lay between the germline ends. Germline CDR1 and CDR2: SGHRS and YFSETQ. The CDR3 nucleotides are TGCGCCAGCAGCACTACACAGGGATCCTACGAGCAGTACTTC. Its protein product is CASSTTQGSYEQYF.

This clonotype has ten or more counts. The V gene is TRBV5-1, the J gene TRBJ2-7; 9 bases agree with TRBD1. This CDR3 has 16 amino acids. Germline values: CDR1 SGHRS, CDR2 YFSETQ. Unmatched junction bases numbered 8, after V lost 0 bases and J lost 4 bases. The CDR3 loop reads CASSLVPGTGTYEQYF. The DNA for the CDR3 is TGCGCCAGCAGCTTGGTCCCCGGGACAGGGACTTACGAGCAGTACTTC.

This clonotype occurred many times. The chain uses TRBV5-1 and TRBJ2-5; 7 positions match TRBD2. Germline CDR1 is SGHRS and CDR2 is YFSETQ. There are 14 residues in the CDR3. V trimming: 4 bases; J trimming: 1 base; junction bases outside the gene matches: 4. The CDR3 region has the DNA TGCGCCAGCAGCCCCGGGGGGACCCAAGAGACCCAGTACTTC. The encoded protein is CASSPGGTQETQYF.

This clonotype has at least ten counts. The chain couples TRBV28 to TRBJ1-2, with TRBD1 matching over 7 bases. V dropped 3 bases and J dropped 6; count of bases not matched to a gene: 10. Per the germline V gene, CDR1 is MDHEN and CDR2 is SYDVKM. This CDR3 comprises 15 residues. CDR3 residues: CASSFRGTVVNGYTF. For the CDR3, the DNA is TGTGCCAGCAGTTTTAGGGGGACAGTCGTAAATGGCTACACCTTC.

This rearrangement joins TRBV19 to TRBJ2-3; TRBD1 matches 8 bases. The V gene end was trimmed by 10 bases and the J gene end by 4 bases; junction bases not matched to a gene: 4. From germline, CDR1 is LNHDA and CDR2 SQIVND (reference sequence). The CDR3 is 12 residues long. The CDR3 DNA reads as TGTGCCACGCAACAGGGGGCAGATACGCAGTATTTT. Translated, it gives CATQQGADTQYF.

This clonotype has more than one count but fewer than ten. The CDR3 loop reads CASSTINEQFF. CDR3 DNA: TGTGCCAGCAGTACCATCAATGAGCAGTTCTTC. This chain joins TRBV7-8 and TRBJ2-1; D gene unclear. Germline loops: CDR1 SGHVS, CDR2 FQNEAQ. The CDR3 consists of 11 residues. The germline V and J ends were trimmed by 6 bases and 6 bases, with 6 bases remaining between them.

This clonotype has at least ten counts. The chain combines TRBV7-2 with TRBJ1-5; D gene ambiguous. CDR1 SGHTA and CDR2 FQGNSA come from the germline V gene. The CDR3 totals 13 residues. Trimming shortened V by 4 bases and J by 7 bases, and 11 bases separated the two germline ends. The CDR3 is CASSSQDRQPQHF. DNA for the CDR3: TGTGCCAGCAGCTCCCAGGATCGCCAGCCCCAGCATTTT.

There are a few counts of this clonotype. The chain couples TRBV27 to TRBJ2-2, with 9 bases identical to TRBD2. V gave up 5 bases and J gave up 4 bases; unmatched junction bases: 8. Germline loops: CDR1 MNHEY, CDR2 SMNVEV (reference sequence). The CDR3 is 16 amino acids. The chain's CDR3 is CASSVRREGSTGELFF. In nucleotides, the CDR3 is TGTGCCAGCAGTGTGAGGCGGGAGGGCAGCACCGGGGAGCTGTTTTTT.

Only a few counts were recorded for this clonotype. The V gene is TRBV30, the J gene TRBJ1-1; D perhaps matches TRBD1 (5 bases). Germline values: CDR1 GTSNPN, CDR2 SVGIG (reference sequence). The length of the CDR3 is 13 residues. Deletions cut 3 bases from V and 0 bases from J, with 8 bases between. The CDR3 nucleotides read TGTGCCTGGAGCCCAGGGTTGAACACTGAAGCTTTCTTT. Protein: CAWSPGLNTEAFF.

This clonotype was detected only a few times. The chain employs TRBV5-1 and TRBJ2-3, with TRBD2 matching 8 bases. This CDR3 region has 16 residues. V lost 4 bases and J lost 0; bases outside the gene matches: 7. Germline lookup yields CDR1 SGHRS and CDR2 YFSETQ. The CDR3 protein is CASSATTSGSTDTQYF. The CDR3 region has the DNA TGCGCCAGCAGCGCAACAACTAGCGGCAGCACAGATACGCAGTATTTT.